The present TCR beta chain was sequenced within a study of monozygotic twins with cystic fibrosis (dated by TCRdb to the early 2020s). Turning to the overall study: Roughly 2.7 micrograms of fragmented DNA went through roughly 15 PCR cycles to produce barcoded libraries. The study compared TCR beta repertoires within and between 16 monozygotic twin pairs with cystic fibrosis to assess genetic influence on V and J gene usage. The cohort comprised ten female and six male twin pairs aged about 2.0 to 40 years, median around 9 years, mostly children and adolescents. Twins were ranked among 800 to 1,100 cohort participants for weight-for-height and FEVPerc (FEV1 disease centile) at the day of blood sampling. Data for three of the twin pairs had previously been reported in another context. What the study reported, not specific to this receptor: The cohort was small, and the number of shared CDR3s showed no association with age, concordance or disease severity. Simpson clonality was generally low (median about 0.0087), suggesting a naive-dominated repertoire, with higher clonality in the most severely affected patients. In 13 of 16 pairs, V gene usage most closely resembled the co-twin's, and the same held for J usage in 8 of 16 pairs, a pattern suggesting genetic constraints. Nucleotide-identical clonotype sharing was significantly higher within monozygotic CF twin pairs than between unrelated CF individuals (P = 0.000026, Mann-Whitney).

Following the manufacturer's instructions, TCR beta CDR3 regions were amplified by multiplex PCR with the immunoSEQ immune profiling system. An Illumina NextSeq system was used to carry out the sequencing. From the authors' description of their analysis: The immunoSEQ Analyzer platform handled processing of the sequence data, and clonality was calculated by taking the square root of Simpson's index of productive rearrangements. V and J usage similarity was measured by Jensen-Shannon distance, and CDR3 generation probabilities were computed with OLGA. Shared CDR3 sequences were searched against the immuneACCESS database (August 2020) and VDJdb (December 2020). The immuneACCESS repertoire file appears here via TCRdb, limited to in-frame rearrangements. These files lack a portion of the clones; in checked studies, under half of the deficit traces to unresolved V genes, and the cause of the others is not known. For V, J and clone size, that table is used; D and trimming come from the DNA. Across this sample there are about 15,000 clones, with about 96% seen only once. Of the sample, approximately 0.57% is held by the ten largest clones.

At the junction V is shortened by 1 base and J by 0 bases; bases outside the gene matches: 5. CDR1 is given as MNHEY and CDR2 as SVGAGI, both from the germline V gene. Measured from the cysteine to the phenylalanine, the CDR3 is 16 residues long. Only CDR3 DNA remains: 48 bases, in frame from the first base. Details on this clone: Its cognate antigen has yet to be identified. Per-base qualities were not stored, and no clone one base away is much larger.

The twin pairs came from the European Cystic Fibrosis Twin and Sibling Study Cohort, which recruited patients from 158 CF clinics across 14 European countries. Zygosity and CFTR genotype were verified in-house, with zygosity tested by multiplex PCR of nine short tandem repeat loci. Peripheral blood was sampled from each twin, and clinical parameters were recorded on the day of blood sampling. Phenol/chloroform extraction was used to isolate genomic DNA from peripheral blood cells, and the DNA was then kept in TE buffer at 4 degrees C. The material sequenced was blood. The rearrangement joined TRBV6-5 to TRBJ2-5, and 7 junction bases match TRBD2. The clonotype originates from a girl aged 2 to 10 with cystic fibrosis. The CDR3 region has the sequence CASSYWGGGNQETQYF. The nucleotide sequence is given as TGTGCCAGCAGTTACTGGGGCGGGGGAAACCAAGAGACCCAGTACTTC.